This TCR beta chain was found in a study of blood T cell repertoires in COVID-19. Study as a whole: Researchers got acute and convalescent COVID-19 samples from the United States, Italy and Spain.

In the original analysis: Nucleated cell counts were estimated from reference gene primer amplification. Generated by immunoSEQ multiplex PCR, the TCRdb table keeps only in-frame clones and is missing some. D and trimming come from the DNA, and the V and J calls and clone size come from that table. The sample lists over 55,000 clones, 80% to 85% occurring once. Trimming left V 2 bases short and J 6 bases short, with 13 bases between. CDR3 length: 14 residues. Germline loops: CDR1 SGHRS, CDR2 YFSETQ. This chain connects TRBV5-1 to TRBJ2-3, with D maybe TRBD2 (6 bases). The sample was peripheral blood. The clonotype originates from a man older than 75 with COVID-19, enrolled during active disease. The CDR3 nucleotides are TGCGCCAGCAGCTTTGAACGGGGGACCGATACGCAGTATTTT. It codes for CASSFERGTDTQYF.